The source of this T cell receptor beta chain is a study of technical replicates of blood from a few donors. Assay used: immunoSEQ multiplex PCR; TCRdb lists only in-frame clones, some missing. Seen here are around 75,000 clones, just over 90% observed once, and the top ten hold 0.25% to 0.35%. This CDR3 has 14 amino acids. Trimming took 4 bases from V and 3 from J, leaving 13 bases between them. The germline gives CDR1 SGHRS, CDR2 YFSETQ. The sequenced material came from T cells isolated from PBMCs. The rearrangement joins TRBV5-1 to TRBJ1-1; tentative D call: TRBD1 (6 bases). The clonotype comes from a human donor in good health. This CDR3 is CASSPLDSYTEAFF. CDR3 DNA sequence: TGCGCCAGCAGCCCACTGGACAGTTACACTGAAGCTTTCTTT.